The 14 T cell receptor beta chains below all came from one sample that was sequenced in a study of control samples from healthy donors and cancer patients. Data came from immunoSEQ multiplex PCR; TCRdb stores just in-frame clones and leaves some out. The data contain approximately 230,000 clones, almost 85% of them singletons. Sequenced sample: PBMCs. The receptors were gathered from a woman in her sixties or seventies with lung cancer.

The chain links TRBV29-1 to TRBJ2-7, with D hard to call. The germline V and J ends were trimmed by 0 bases and 5 bases, with 11 bases remaining between them. Germline V gives CDR1 SQVTM, CDR2 ANQGSEA. The CDR3 is made up of 13 amino acids. The DNA for the CDR3 is TGCAGCGTTGAAGATCCCCTTTTGAACGAGCAGTACTTC. This encodes CSVEDPLLNEQYF.

This chain uses TRBV7-8 with TRBJ2-2, with 10 bases that match TRBD1. After removal of 4 bases from V and 3 bases from J, the junction contained 2 bases not matched to a gene. Germline V gene data show CDR1 as SGHVS and CDR2 as FQNEAQ. CDR3 length: 15 amino acids. CDR3 protein: CASSWGTGDTGELFF. The CDR3 DNA sequence: TGTGCCAGCAGCTGGGGGACAGGGGACACCGGGGAGCTGTTTTTT.

Ten or more counts support this clone. This same CDR3 is encoded by further DNA sequences in the sample. The chain links TRBV19 to TRBJ2-1, with D hard to call. This CDR3 is built from 15 residues. Germline CDR1 LNHDA, CDR2 SQIVND (reference sequence). Trimming removed 1 base from V and 1 base from J, with 8 bases in between. The CDR3: CASSIGVPSYNEQFF. For the CDR3, the DNA is TGTGCCAGTAGTATAGGCGTTCCGTCCTACAATGAGCAGTTCTTC.

This clone has at least ten counts. The sample carries other DNA sequences with the same CDR3. The DNA for the CDR3 is TGTGCCAGCAGCCAGGCGTCCTACGAGCAGTACTTC. Protein: CASSQASYEQYF. The chain joins TRBV3-1 (or the pseudogene TRBV3-2) to TRBJ2-7; no firm D call. Trimming pared 3 bases from V and 1 base from J, leaving 4 bases between. The CDR3 consists of 12 residues. CDR1 and CDR2 from the germline V gene are LGHDT and YNNKEL (reference sequence).

This chain uses TRBV6-4 with TRBJ1-6, with D perhaps matching TRBD1 (5 bases). The CDR3 loop spans 13 amino acids. Germline-derived CDR1 and CDR2 are MRHNA and SNTAGT. V lost 6 bases and J 8 bases, leaving 11 bases between the germline ends. CDR3 protein: CASSVDRDSPLHF. CDR3 nucleotide sequence: TGTGCCAGCAGCGTCGACAGAGATTCACCCCTCCACTTT.

This clone was counted ten times or more. The chain links TRBV3-1 (or the pseudogene TRBV3-2) to TRBJ1-1; D may be TRBD1 (6 bases). CDR1 is LGHDT, CDR2 YNNKEL, per germline (reference sequence). V was cut by 4 bases and J by 9 bases, with 15 bases left in between. The CDR3 is 13 amino acids. The CDR3 protein is CASSPEGGRKAFF. The CDR3 DNA sequence: TGTGCCAGCAGCCCGGAAGGGGGTCGAAAAGCTTTCTTT.

This rearrangement joins TRBV7-9 to TRBJ2-3; D gene uncertain. Germline V gives CDR1 SEHNR, CDR2 FQNEAQ (reference sequence). With 6 bases removed from V and 0 bases from J, the gap between germline ends came to 13 bases. The CDR3 has 15 amino acids. Here the CDR3 DNA reads TGTGCCAGCAGTCCTCAGGCGGCGAGCACAGATACGCAGTATTTT. This encodes CASSPQAASTDTQYF.

The chain recombines TRBV3-1 (or the pseudogene TRBV3-2) with TRBJ2-3; maybe TRBD1 (6 bases). Germline assignment: CDR1 LGHDT and CDR2 YNNKEL (reference sequence). The V gene lost 0 bases and the J gene lost 6 bases, with 13 bases spanning the gap. There are 15 residues in the CDR3. CDR3 in amino acids: CASSQDLRGSDTQYF. The CDR3, as DNA: TGTGCCAGCAGCCAAGACCTCAGGGGAAGTGATACGCAGTATTTT.

This clone was seen only once. The gene calls are TRBV9 and TRBJ1-3; 7 bases line up with TRBD1. Trimming cost V 0 bases and J 1 base; bases outside gene matches: 7. The V gene's germline CDR1 is SGDLS and CDR2 YYNGEE. The CDR3 totals 17 residues. The CDR3 here is CASSVGQGPLSGNTIYF. The CDR3 DNA is TGTGCCAGCAGCGTAGGACAGGGACCTCTATCTGGAAACACCATATATTTT.

The J gene is TRBJ1-5, the V gene TRBV4-2, with D maybe TRBD1 (5 bases). Trimming removed 4 bases at V and 2 bases at J, with 15 bases between. This CDR3 comprises 16 residues. Per the germline V gene, CDR1 is LGHNA and CDR2 is YNFKEQ. The CDR3 loop reads CASSLNVGGGNQPQHF. The CDR3 DNA reads as TGTGCCAGCAGCCTCAACGTGGGGGGAGGCAATCAGCCCCAGCATTTT.

This clone was detected a few times. The rearrangement links TRBV14 to TRBJ2-7, with D maybe TRBD2 (6 bases). V shed 6 bases and J shed 6 bases, with 18 bases lying between them. CDR3 length: 14 residues. The germline V gene has CDR1 SGHDN and CDR2 FVKESK. CDR3 coding DNA: TGTGCCAGCAGGACCGGGGGTGAGACCTCCGAGCAGTACTTC. Its protein is CASRTGGETSEQYF. Full variable domain (rest looked up from reference TRBV14 and TRBJ2-7): EAGVTQFPSHSVIEKGQTVTLRCDPISGHDNLYWYRRVMGKEIKFLLHFVKESKQDESGMPNNRFLAERTGGTYSTLKVQPAELEDSGVYFCASRTGGETSEQYFGPGTRLTVT.

The V gene is TRBV6-6, the J gene TRBJ2-2; the D is unclear. There are 15 residues in the CDR3. Looked up from germline, CDR1 is MNHNY and CDR2 is SVGAGI (reference sequence). V was pared by 5 bases and J by 0 bases, with 10 bases between. The CDR3 region is CASSVDASNTGELFF. CDR3 DNA: TGTGCCAGCAGTGTAGACGCGTCGAACACCGGGGAGCTGTTTTTT.

The chain employs TRBV27 and TRBJ2-1; TRBD1 aligns across 9 bases. This CDR3 is 16 amino acids long. The germline V gene encodes CDR1 MNHEY and CDR2 SMNVEV (reference sequence). Trimming at V came to 5 bases and at J to 0 bases, leaving 5 bases not matched to a gene. In DNA form, the CDR3 reads TGTGCCAGCAGTACCGGGACAGGGTTCTCCTACAATGAGCAGTTCTTC. Translated, it gives CASSTGTGFSYNEQFF.

This chain links TRBV13 with TRBJ1-4; 7 bases map to TRBD1. Germline CDR1 is PRHDT and CDR2 is FYEKMQ (reference sequence). The ends lost 4 bases at V and 7 bases at J; junction bases unmatched: 6. This CDR3 comprises 14 residues. The CDR3 is CASSSSQGGEKLFF. CDR3 sequence (DNA): TGTGCCAGCAGCTCCTCTCAGGGGGGTGAAAAACTGTTTTTT.